The 31 T cell receptor beta chains in this list originate from one sample, sequenced in a study of T-cell memory formation after mild COVID-19. Each CDR3 protein is one row after TCRdb ran MiXCR on the 5' RACE reads. This repertoire shows 500,000 to 600,000 distinct CDR3 sequences, under 20% found once; its top ten account for around 11%. Sequencing was performed on PBMCs or a T cell subset sorted from them (not recorded which). The source is an adult woman who had mild COVID-19 (a few samples of this study predate the infection). Cell type and time point are not known.

This chain uses TRBV18 with TRBJ2-7; D is perhaps TRBD1 (5 bases). There are 15 residues in the CDR3. The V end was cut by 1 base, the J end by 4 bases, with 14 bases between. In germline, CDR1 is KGHSH, CDR2 LQKENI. The CDR3 coding sequence is TGTGCCAGCTCACCACGGGTTCAGGGTCGTTACGAGCAGTACTTC. Translated: CASSPRVQGRYEQYF.

This chain connects TRBV6-6 to TRBJ1-4, with TRBD1 as a possible D gene (5 bases). The CDR3 consists of 15 residues. Germline V CDR1 and CDR2: MNHNY, SVGAGI (reference sequence). With 0 bases removed from V and 7 bases from J, the gap between germline ends came to 12 bases. In DNA form, the CDR3 reads TGTGCCAGCAGTTACTCGGCCCCGGGGGGTGAAAAACTGTTTTTT. Its translation: CASSYSAPGGEKLFF.

The sample holds a few counts of this clonotype. This chain links TRBV11-2 with TRBJ1-3; D perhaps matches TRBD1 (6 bases). The CDR3 is 15 amino acids. V lost 5 bases and J lost 10, with 21 bases in between. The germline gives CDR1 SGHAT, CDR2 FQNNGV. The CDR3 coding sequence is TGTGCCAGCAGCCAAGGGGGATCCTCTAGGTTTACCATATATTTT. It is translated as CASSQGGSSRFTIYF.

The CDR3 DNA reads TGTGCCAGCAGCTTCCGGGACAGGAATAATGAAAAACTGTTTTTT. Amino acids: CASSFRDRNNEKLFF. The chain has TRBV7-9 and TRBJ1-4; 8 bases align to TRBD1. This CDR3 has 15 residues. CDR1 is SEHNR and CDR2 is FQNEAQ in the germline V gene (reference sequence). Germline trimming cut 3 bases from V and 4 bases from J; bases unmatched to any gene: 4.

The chain joins TRBV27 to TRBJ2-2; TRBD1 matches 7 bases. J lost 7 bases, V lost 4 bases, and 3 bases had no gene match. Germline lookup yields CDR1 MNHEY and CDR2 SMNVEV (reference sequence). CDR3 size: 13 residues. This CDR3 is CASSSNRGGELFF. The DNA for the CDR3 is TGTGCCAGCAGTTCCAACAGGGGCGGGGAGCTGTTTTTT.

This chain joins TRBV5-6 and TRBJ1-2, with TRBD1 as a possible D gene (5 bases). Trimming took off 6 bases at V and 3 bases at J, with 15 bases between the two ends. The germline gives CDR1 SGHDT, CDR2 YYEEEE. The CDR3 spans 14 residues. CDR3 in amino acids: CASNLVREYYGYTF. The CDR3 DNA reads TGTGCCAGCAACCTTGTCAGGGAATACTATGGCTACACCTTC.

The chain recombines TRBV19 with TRBJ2-3; D is tentatively TRBD1 or TRBD2 (7 bases each). Deletions cut 10 bases from V and 3 bases from J, with 23 bases between. CDR3 length: 16 amino acids. Per the germline V gene, CDR1 is LNHDA and CDR2 is SQIVND (reference sequence). The CDR3: CATSKAGGALTDTQYF. CDR3 sequence (DNA): TGTGCCACCTCTAAGGCAGGGGGGGCCTTGACAGATACGCAGTATTTT.

V usage is TRBV3-1 and J usage is TRBJ2-7; 10 bases are shared with TRBD1. V lost 6 bases to trimming and J lost 3 bases; unmatched junction nucleotides: 5. CDR1 is LGHDT and CDR2 is YNNKEL in the germline V gene (reference sequence). The CDR3 covers 14 residues. CDR3 amino acids: CASRPGQGLYEQYF. In DNA form, the CDR3 reads TGTGCCAGCAGACCGGGACAGGGGCTCTACGAGCAGTACTTC.

The V call is TRBV24-1, the J call TRBJ1-4, with TRBD1 matching over 7 bases. Germline V lookup: CDR1 KGHDR, CDR2 SFDVKD. The CDR3 length is 16 residues. With V trimmed by 2 bases and J by 3 bases, 5 bases remained unmatched. This CDR3 is CATSDSRDSPNEKLFF. For the CDR3, the DNA is TGTGCCACCAGTGATTCCAGGGACAGTCCTAATGAAAAACTGTTTTTT.

This clonotype appeared a few times. The rearrangement links TRBV27 to TRBJ2-1, with D hard to call. Germline V gene data show CDR1 as MNHEY and CDR2 as SMNVEV (reference sequence). The CDR3 is made up of 14 amino acids. With 8 bases removed from V and 3 bases from J, the gap between germline ends came to 14 bases. Here the CDR3 DNA reads TGTGCCAGCTTTCGGAACGGATTCTACAATGAGCAGTTCTTC. Its translation: CASFRNGFYNEQFF.

The J gene is TRBJ2-5, the V gene TRBV29-1; D gene unclear. The CDR3 consists of 11 residues. Between the trimmed V and J ends, which lost 4 bases and 5 bases, there was a span of 8 bases. The germline V gene encodes CDR1 SQVTM and CDR2 ANQGSEA. The CDR3 DNA reads as TGCAGCGTTGGGCCAGGCGAGACCCAGTACTTC. Encoded protein: CSVGPGETQYF.

This clonotype was picked up one time. This chain uses TRBV7-6 with TRBJ2-1; the match to TRBD2 covers 8 bases. Unmatched junction bases numbered 1, after V lost 7 bases and J lost 2 bases. CDR1 SGHVS and CDR2 FNYEAQ come from the germline V gene. The CDR3 runs 13 residues. The CDR3 sequence: CASTGLAYNEQFF. The CDR3 DNA reads TGTGCCAGCACGGGACTAGCCTACAATGAGCAGTTCTTC.

This clonotype was detected many times. The chain has TRBV21-1 and TRBJ2-7. TRBV21-1 is reported as a pseudogene. This CDR3 is built from 13 residues. This CDR3 reads CASSKVPDYEQYF. CDR3 DNA: TGTGCCAGCAGCAAAGTCCCAGACTACGAGCAGTACTTC.

This chain connects TRBV12-3 or TRBV12-4 to TRBJ2-1, with 9 bases matching TRBD2. V dropped 7 bases and J dropped 5; count of bases not matched to a gene: 3. There are 13 residues in the CDR3. CDR3 loop: CASIRLADNEQFF. Written as DNA, the CDR3 is TGTGCCAGCATTAGACTAGCGGACAATGAGCAGTTCTTC.

The chain is built from TRBV3-1 and TRBJ2-2; 7 nucleotides align to TRBD2. The CDR3 is 14 amino acids. Germline loops: CDR1 LGHDT, CDR2 YNNKEL (reference sequence). With V trimmed by 4 bases and J by 7 bases, 6 bases remained unmatched. CDR3 residues: CASSPVRGIGELFF. CDR3 sequence (DNA): TGTGCCAGCAGCCCCGTGCGGGGGATCGGGGAGCTGTTTTTT.

This clonotype appeared a few times. The V and J genes are TRBV5-5 and TRBJ2-6; D possibly corresponds to TRBD1 (5 bases). Germline-derived CDR1 and CDR2 are SGHKS and YYEKEE (reference sequence). V lost 1 base to trimming and J lost 0 bases, with 11 bases between them. The CDR3 has 17 residues. CDR3 in amino acids: CASSLFQGSSGANVLTF. CDR3 coding DNA: TGTGCCAGCAGCTTGTTTCAGGGCAGCTCTGGGGCCAACGTCCTGACTTTC.

In this sample, this clonotype turned up a few times. The genes are TRBV4-1 and TRBJ2-1, with 8 bases fitting TRBD1. V lost 2 bases and J lost 2; bases outside the gene matches: 2. This CDR3 spans 15 amino acids. Germline V lookup: CDR1 MGHRA, CDR2 YSYEKL. The chain's CDR3 is CASSQLTGAYNEQFF. The CDR3 bases are TGCGCCAGCAGCCAATTGACAGGGGCCTACAATGAGCAGTTCTTC.

The chain carries TRBV7-9 and TRBJ1-6; a weak D match, TRBD1 (5 bases). Per germline, CDR1 SEHNR and CDR2 FQNEAQ (reference sequence). V was trimmed by 3 bases and J by 0 bases, leaving 9 bases between them. This CDR3 contains 16 residues. For the CDR3, the DNA is TGTGCCAGCAGCTTGGGGGAGAGCTCCTATAATTCACCCCTCCACTTT. It codes for CASSLGESSYNSPLHF.

The rearrangement uses TRBV30 and TRBJ1-6; D not certain. The CDR3 sequence is 12 residues long. The V and J ends lost 8 bases and 2 bases respectively, with 7 bases between them. The germline V gene has CDR1 GTSNPN and CDR2 SVGIG (reference sequence). DNA of the CDR3: TGTGCCGGTTCTGCCTATAATTCACCCCTCCACTTT. Its translation: CAGSAYNSPLHF.

The CDR3 coding sequence is TGTGCCACCAGGAAGGGAGTAGGCACCGGGGAGCTGTTTTTT. It codes for CATRKGVGTGELFF. V gene TRBV24-1 combines with J gene TRBJ2-2; a possible D gene is TRBD2 (5 bases). Germline V gene data show CDR1 as KGHDR and CDR2 as SFDVKD. The CDR3 length is 14 residues. V was trimmed by 7 bases and J by 4 bases, leaving 12 bases between them.

This clonotype was observed a few times. This chain joins TRBV29-1 and TRBJ2-5; tentative D call: TRBD2 (6 bases). Germline loops: CDR1 SQVTM, CDR2 ANQGSEA. Trimming removed 5 bases from V and 3 bases from J, with 16 bases in between. There are 14 residues in the CDR3. The CDR3 nucleotides read TGCAGCGTTTCCCGCGGGGCAGATAAAGAGACCCAGTACTTC. Its translation is CSVSRGADKETQYF. The full variable domain, its missing parts supplied by reference TRBV29-1 and TRBJ2-5, is SAVISQKPSRDICQRGTSLTIQCQVDSQVTMMFWYRQQPGQSLTLIATANQGSEATYESGFVIDKFPISRPNLTFSTLTVSNMSPEDSSIYLCSVSRGADKETQYFGPGTRLLVL.

This clonotype has just a few counts. The gene calls are TRBV5-1 and TRBJ1-5, with 9 bases fitting TRBD1. Germline V lookup: CDR1 SGHRS, CDR2 YFSETQ. CDR3 length equals 16 residues. V was pared by 0 bases and J by 6 bases, with 7 bases of the junction left unmatched. Here the CDR3 DNA reads TGCGCCAGCAGCTTGGGGGGACAGGGAGGAGGTCAGCCCCAGCATTTT. This codes for CASSLGGQGGGQPQHF.

V is TRBV9 and J is TRBJ2-5, with 7 positions matching TRBD1. Trimming took 0 bases from V and 6 from J; bases not matched to a gene: 8. The CDR3 has 15 amino acids. From germline, CDR1 is SGDLS and CDR2 YYNGEE. CDR3 amino acids: CASSVARGKVKTQYF. The DNA for the CDR3 is TGTGCCAGCAGCGTAGCCAGGGGGAAAGTGAAGACCCAGTACTTC.

This clonotype was seen only a few times. The chain joins TRBV9 to TRBJ2-1, with a tentative D call TRBD2 (5 bases). With 4 bases removed from V and 6 bases from J, the gap between germline ends came to 17 bases. The CDR3 loop spans 15 amino acids. CDR1 SGDLS and CDR2 YYNGEE come from the germline V gene. In DNA, the CDR3 is TGTGCCAGCAGCATCTCCGGGATTCAGTCCAATGAGCAGTTCTTC. This translates into CASSISGIQSNEQFF.

This clonotype was found once. This rearrangement joins TRBV9 to TRBJ2-1; a weak D match, TRBD1 (5 bases). The V gene lost 4 bases and the J gene lost 0 bases, with 14 bases spanning the gap. The V gene's germline CDR1 is SGDLS and CDR2 YYNGEE. This CDR3 is 16 amino acids long. As DNA, the CDR3 is TGTGCCAGCAGCTCCACCGCAGGGTCCTCCTACAATGAGCAGTTCTTC. Translation: CASSSTAGSSYNEQFF.

There are a few counts of this clonotype. The CDR3 region has the DNA TGTGCCAGCAGACACCTCACAGATACGCAGTATTTT. Translation gives CASRHLTDTQYF. The J gene is TRBJ2-3, the V gene TRBV12-3 or TRBV12-4; D is uncertain. This CDR3 comprises 12 residues. The V and J ends lost 6 bases and 2 bases respectively, with 6 bases between them.

This clonotype occurred a few times. This sequence joins TRBV18 and TRBJ2-7, with D maybe TRBD1 (6 bases). V lost 3 bases and J 3 bases, leaving 9 bases between the germline ends. CDR1 is KGHSH and CDR2 is LQKENI in the germline V gene. This CDR3 contains 13 residues. CDR3 region: CASSPAGVYEQYF. CDR3 sequence (DNA): TGTGCCAGCTCACCCGCAGGGGTCTACGAGCAGTACTTC.

This clonotype was recorded a few times. The chain uses TRBV9 and TRBJ2-2; tentatively, D is TRBD1 (5 bases). The germline gives CDR1 SGDLS, CDR2 YYNGEE. Trimming pared 0 bases from V and 0 bases from J, leaving 9 bases between. The CDR3 extends over 16 amino acids. This chain's CDR3 is CASSVVDTPNTGELFF. DNA of the CDR3: TGTGCCAGCAGCGTAGTGGACACCCCGAACACCGGGGAGCTGTTTTTT.

This clonotype came up once. The rearrangement joins TRBV6-4 to TRBJ2-1; TRBD2 matches at 7 bases. Trimming cost V 1 base and J 7 bases; bases outside gene matches: 16. The length of the CDR3 is 18 residues. The germline V gene has CDR1 MRHNA and CDR2 SNTAGT. CDR3 loop: CASSDLWGLRAGENEQFF. CDR3 sequence (DNA): TGTGCCAGCAGTGACTTATGGGGCCTGAGGGCGGGAGAGAATGAGCAGTTCTTC.

There are a few counts of this clonotype. This rearrangement joins TRBV6-1 to TRBJ1-1; no reliable D call. The CDR3 length is 15 residues. In germline, CDR1 is MNHNS, CDR2 SASEGT. Trimming shortened V by 7 bases and J by 2 bases, and 17 bases separated the two germline ends. The CDR3: CASTRSIVSNTEAFF. Written as DNA, the CDR3 is TGTGCCAGCACCCGAAGCATTGTCTCCAACACTGAAGCTTTCTTT.

The gene calls are TRBV12-3 or TRBV12-4 and TRBJ2-3; 7 bases match TRBD2. The ends lost 6 bases at V and 0 bases at J; junction bases unmatched: 6. The CDR3 length is 15 residues. The CDR3 sequence is CASRRGTTSTDTQYF. Written as DNA, the CDR3 is TGTGCCAGCAGAAGAGGGACTACGAGCACAGATACGCAGTATTTT.